The 22 T cell receptor beta chains below all came from one sample that was sequenced in a study of CD8+ T cells in alopecia areata. Sequencing used cDNA as its template, made by extracting RNA and reverse transcribing it. Assay used: immunoSEQ multiplex PCR; TCRdb lists only in-frame clones, some missing. The data contain some 150,000 clones, roughly 53% of them singletons. Source: CD4+ T cells sorted from blood, taken at week 0. All receptors come from a human donor with alopecia areata.

This clone was observed a few times. The chain recombines TRBV29-1 with TRBJ2-3; 12 nucleotides agree with TRBD1. Germline V lookup: CDR1 SQVTM, CDR2 ANQGSEA. This CDR3 is built from 14 residues. After removal of 6 bases from V and 4 bases from J, the junction contained 5 bases not matched to a gene. For the CDR3, the DNA is TGCAGCGTCGCCGGGACAGGGGGCGCAGATACGCAGTATTTT. This encodes CSVAGTGGADTQYF.

This clone occurred many times. The chain uses TRBV4-1 and TRBJ2-1; 7 bases match TRBD2. The CDR3 loop spans 17 amino acids. V was clipped by 1 base and J by 1 base; unmatched bases: 7. Per the germline V gene, CDR1 is MGHRA and CDR2 is YSYEKL. The CDR3 sequence is CASSQASGGGSYNEQFF. CDR3 in DNA: TGCGCCAGCAGCCAAGCATCGGGGGGAGGTTCCTACAATGAGCAGTTCTTC.

The rearrangement uses TRBV4-3 and TRBJ2-2, with D perhaps assigned TRBD1 or TRBD2 (6 bases each). Germline V lookup: CDR1 LGHNA, CDR2 YSLEER. The CDR3 totals 15 residues. V dropped 0 bases and J dropped 5 bases, with 10 bases sitting between them. The CDR3 DNA is TGCGCCAGCAGCCAAGAGGGGGGCAGGACCGGGGAGCTGTTTTTT. Its translation is CASSQEGGRTGELFF.

V gene TRBV10-3 combines with J gene TRBJ1-1, with D perhaps TRBD1 (5 bases). Trimming stripped 5 bases from V and 4 bases from J, with 17 bases between. The CDR3 has 15 amino acids. Per germline, CDR1 ENHRY and CDR2 SYGVKD. The DNA of the CDR3 is TGTGCCATCAGTACCCCGGGACGCTCCGGCACTGAAGCTTTCTTT. Translation gives CAISTPGRSGTEAFF.

V usage is TRBV11-2 and J usage is TRBJ2-2; 10 nucleotides match TRBD2. The germline gives CDR1 SGHAT, CDR2 FQNNGV. V shed 5 bases, J shed 1 base, and the junction held 1 base outside the gene matches. This CDR3 spans 15 amino acids. CDR3 sequence: CASSPSGGNTGELFF. The DNA of the CDR3 is TGTGCCAGCAGCCCTAGCGGGGGGAACACCGGGGAGCTGTTTTTT. Variable domain in full (rest from reference TRBV11-2 and TRBJ2-2): EAGVAQSPRYKIIEKRQSVAFWCNPISGHATLYWYQQILGQGPKLLIQFQNNGVVDDSQLPKDRFSAERLKGVDSTLKIQPAKLEDSAVYLCASSPSGGNTGELFFGEGSRLTVL.

This clone was counted a few times. The J gene is TRBJ1-5, the V gene TRBV11-2; 7 positions match TRBD1. This CDR3 comprises 15 residues. The V gene's germline CDR1 is SGHAT and CDR2 FQNNGV. V gave up 1 base and J gave up 4 bases; unmatched junction bases: 4. CDR3 bases: TGTGCCAGCAGCTTAGGAGGGGGACAGAATCAGCCCCAGCATTTT. It translates to CASSLGGGQNQPQHF.

The table lists this clone with a count of one. The J gene is TRBJ2-2, the V gene TRBV29-1; tentative D call: TRBD1 (5 bases). The V and J ends lost 6 bases and 6 bases respectively, with 17 bases between them. From germline, CDR1 is SQVTM and CDR2 ANQGSEA. The CDR3 is 14 amino acids. The CDR3 bases are TGCAGCGTCTCTTCAGGGTCAGGTGCCGGGGAGCTGTTTTTT. Its protein product is CSVSSGSGAGELFF.

Of note for this clone: At the DNA level, this CDR3 is encoded by other sequences in the same sample as well. J is TRBJ1-2 and V is TRBV9, with D unresolved. This CDR3 spans 13 amino acids. V shed 3 bases and J shed 2 bases, with 8 bases lying between them. In germline, CDR1 is SGDLS, CDR2 YYNGEE. The CDR3: CASSAQGNYGYTF. CDR3 in DNA: TGTGCCAGCAGCGCCCAAGGGAACTATGGCTACACCTTC.

V usage is TRBV7-2 and J usage is TRBJ2-1; D may be TRBD2 (6 bases). Trimming removed 6 bases at V and 6 bases at J, with 12 bases between. CDR3 length: 13 residues. Per the germline V gene, CDR1 is SGHTA and CDR2 is FQGNSA. The CDR3 loop reads CASSRRGGNEQFF. DNA for the CDR3: TGTGCCAGCAGTCGGCGGGGAGGCAATGAGCAGTTCTTC.

The chain's CDR3 is CASSLGQEGGEQYF. In nucleotides, the CDR3 is TGCGCCAGCAGCTTAGGACAGGAAGGCGGCGAGCAGTACTTC. The genes are TRBV5-1 and TRBJ2-7; TRBD1 aligns across 7 bases. Germline V gene lookup returns CDR1 SGHRS and CDR2 YFSETQ. J was trimmed by 6 bases and V by 2 bases; bases with no gene match: 8. The CDR3 is 14 amino acids.

This chain connects TRBV29-1 to TRBJ2-5; 7 nucleotides line up with TRBD1. The CDR3 loop spans 12 amino acids. After removal of 4 bases from V and 5 bases from J, the junction contained 4 bases not matched to a gene. The germline CDR1 and CDR2 sequences are SQVTM and ANQGSEA. The CDR3 nucleotides read TGCAGCGTTGGCGACAGGGCGGAGACCCAGTACTTC. Translating it yields CSVGDRAETQYF.

V gene TRBV7-2 combines with J gene TRBJ2-2, with unresolved D. The CDR3 loop spans 12 amino acids. Germline values: CDR1 SGHTA, CDR2 FQGNSA. Trimming took off 1 base at V and 7 bases at J, with 4 bases between the two ends. In nucleotides, the CDR3 is TGTGCCAGCAGCTTAGTTATCGGGGAGCTGTTTTTT. This sequence encodes CASSLVIGELFF. Full variable domain (rest looked up from reference TRBV7-2 and TRBJ2-2): GAGVSQSPSNKVTEKGKDVELRCDPISGHTALYWYRQSLGQGLEFLIYFQGNSAPDKSGLPSDRFSAERTGGSVSTLTIQRTQQEDSAVYLCASSLVIGELFFGEGSRLTVL.

The V and J genes are TRBV6-6 and TRBJ1-5; perhaps TRBD1 as D (6 bases). Per germline, CDR1 MNHNY and CDR2 SVGAGI (reference sequence). The CDR3 length is 16 residues. With 5 bases removed from V and 4 bases from J, the gap between germline ends came to 18 bases. CDR3 nucleotide sequence: TGTGCCAGCAGTAACGCTCAAAGGGGGGCAAATCAGCCCCAGCATTTT. Encoded protein: CASSNAQRGANQPQHF.

The chain couples TRBV5-1 to TRBJ1-1, with D possibly TRBD1 on 5 matching bases. Germline-derived CDR1 and CDR2 are SGHRS and YFSETQ. The V gene lost 0 bases and the J gene lost 4 bases, with 13 bases spanning the gap. The CDR3 is 15 residues long. The CDR3 protein is CASSLEVSGGTEAFF. The CDR3 DNA reads TGCGCCAGCAGCTTGGAGGTTTCGGGGGGCACTGAAGCTTTCTTT.

The chain links TRBV5-1 to TRBJ1-1; D unresolved. V was clipped by 4 bases and J by 1 base, with 8 bases between them. CDR3 length equals 13 residues. The germline V gene encodes CDR1 SGHRS and CDR2 YFSETQ. The CDR3 sequence: CASSTQANTEAFF. The DNA for the CDR3 is TGCGCCAGCAGCACACAAGCGAACACTGAAGCTTTCTTT.

The chain links TRBV29-1 to TRBJ2-1; weak D call: TRBD1 (6 bases). The CDR3 covers 16 residues. The ends were cut back, 0 bases at V and 9 bases at J, with 21 bases in the middle. Germline V lookup: CDR1 SQVTM, CDR2 ANQGSEA. Here the CDR3 DNA reads TGCAGCGTTGAAGAATCCGATCACCGCGGCAGGGGTGAGCAGTTCTTC. Its translation is CSVEESDHRGRGEQFF.

This rearrangement joins TRBV7-8 to TRBJ2-5; 9 nucleotides line up with TRBD2. The CDR3 consists of 16 residues. V lost 1 base, J lost 5 bases, and 8 bases stayed unmatched. Germline V gene lookup returns CDR1 SGHVS and CDR2 FQNEAQ. This CDR3 is CASSLVASGVRETQYF. DNA for the CDR3: TGTGCCAGCAGCTTAGTGGCTAGCGGGGTTCGTGAGACCCAGTACTTC. The full variable domain, completed using reference TRBV7-8 and TRBJ2-5, is GAGVSQSPRYKVAKRGQDVALRCDPISGHVSLFWYQQALGQGPEFLTYFQNEAQLDKSGLPSDRFFAERPEGSVSTLKIQRTQQEDSAVYLCASSLVASGVRETQYFGPGTRLLVL.

This clone was seen only a few times. V is TRBV7-6 and J is TRBJ1-2; 7 nucleotides match TRBD1. After removal of 1 base from V and 5 bases from J, the junction contained 16 bases not matched to a gene. Germline V lookup: CDR1 SGHVS, CDR2 FNYEAQ. The CDR3 extends over 18 amino acids. The CDR3 region is CASSLGGGKDRLWYGYTF. The CDR3 DNA follows: TGTGCCAGCAGCTTAGGGGGGGGAAAGGACAGGCTCTGGTATGGCTACACCTTC.

The genes are TRBV6-5 and TRBJ1-2, with 9 bases identical to TRBD1. V lost 6 bases, J lost 4 bases, and 9 bases stayed unmatched. The CDR3 runs to 15 residues. Germline V gene data show CDR1 as MNHEY and CDR2 as SVGAGI. The CDR3: CASSSSPGQGYGYTF. The CDR3 DNA reads as TGTGCCAGCAGCTCGAGTCCGGGACAGGGCTATGGCTACACCTTC.

This chain links TRBV27 with TRBJ1-1; tentatively, D is TRBD1 (6 bases). CDR3 length: 13 amino acids. Germline V lookup: CDR1 MNHEY, CDR2 SMNVEV (reference sequence). With 6 bases removed from V and 7 bases from J, the gap between germline ends came to 15 bases. The CDR3 bases are TGTGCCAGCAGAATGACAGGTGCCTTTGAAGCTTTCTTT. Its translation: CASRMTGAFEAFF.

V gene TRBV10-3 combines with J gene TRBJ1-2, with TRBD1 matching over 9 bases. Germline V gene sequence: CDR1 ENHRY, CDR2 SYGVKD. CDR3 length: 15 amino acids. V lost 6 bases to trimming and J lost 4 bases; unmatched junction nucleotides: 9. CDR3 in DNA: TGTGCCATCAGCCACTCGGGGACAGGGAGCTATGGCTACACCTTC. Amino acids: CAISHSGTGSYGYTF.

The J gene is TRBJ2-5, the V gene TRBV6-1; TRBD2 matches 8 bases. Germline trimming cut 7 bases from V and 13 bases from J; bases unmatched to any gene: 11. Germline V lookup: CDR1 MNHNS, CDR2 SASEGT. The CDR3 covers 12 residues. The CDR3 sequence is CASTTGGDWVYF. The CDR3 region has the DNA TGTGCCAGCACCACGGGGGGGGACTGGGTGTACTTC.